This T cell receptor beta chain came from a study of shared clonotypes between healthy human individuals. The naive CD8 subset, CD45RO-negative cells positively selected for CCR7, excluded terminally differentiated effector memory CD45RA+ cells. Only Caucasian adults living in Nashville, Tennessee made up the donor group. Methods used by the authors: ImmunoSEQ only sent back junction sequences with no quality scores, so filtering was done differently. Generated by immunoSEQ multiplex PCR, the TCRdb table keeps only in-frame clones and is missing some. V and J calls and clone size follow that table, whereas D and trimming were derived from the DNA. The profile covers roughly 2,000,000 clones, with less than 95% appearing a single time and more than 0.9% taken by the ten largest. The material sequenced was naive CD8+ T cells sorted from blood. The receptor was isolated from a man younger than 30 in good health.

In DNA form, the CDR3 reads TGTGCCAGCAGCGTAATGGGACAGCGCGGGGATACGCAGTATTTT. Translating it yields CASSVMGQRGDTQYF. This chain connects TRBV9 to TRBJ2-3; 7 bases are shared with TRBD1. With 1 base clipped from V and 6 bases from J, the junction kept 8 bases outside the gene matches. The germline V gene has CDR1 SGDLS and CDR2 YYNGEE. This CDR3 comprises 15 residues.